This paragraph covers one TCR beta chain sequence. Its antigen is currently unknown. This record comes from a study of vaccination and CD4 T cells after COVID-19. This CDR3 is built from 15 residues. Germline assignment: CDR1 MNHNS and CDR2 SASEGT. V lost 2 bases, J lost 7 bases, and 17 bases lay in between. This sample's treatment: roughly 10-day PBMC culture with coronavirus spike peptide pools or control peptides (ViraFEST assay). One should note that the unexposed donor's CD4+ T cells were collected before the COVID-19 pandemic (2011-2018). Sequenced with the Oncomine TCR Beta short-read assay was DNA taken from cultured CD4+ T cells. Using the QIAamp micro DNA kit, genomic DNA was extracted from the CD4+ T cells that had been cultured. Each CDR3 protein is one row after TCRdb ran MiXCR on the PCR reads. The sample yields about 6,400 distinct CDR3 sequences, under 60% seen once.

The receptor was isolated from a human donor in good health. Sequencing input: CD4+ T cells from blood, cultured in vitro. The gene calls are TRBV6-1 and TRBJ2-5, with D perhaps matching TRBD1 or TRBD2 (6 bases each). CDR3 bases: TGTGCCAGCAGTGAATATGAGGGGGGTCCCGGGACCCAGTACTTC. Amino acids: CASSEYEGGPGTQYF.